The rows below give T cell receptor beta chains drawn from one sample of a study of T-cell reconstitution after alpha-beta-depleted transplantation in children. TCRdb passed the PCR reads through MiXCR, listing each CDR3 protein once. The sample carries hundreds of thousands of distinct CDR3 sequences, 10% to 15% recorded once. Specimen: PBMCs, mostly from graft donor cells, collected 360 days after TCRalphabeta/CD19-depleted stem cell transplant. Receptors originate from a male patient between 10 and 17 years old who had a stem cell transplant for acute myeloid leukemia, so the T cells may come from the graft donor. Both conserved end residues are part of each CDR3. The D gene is left open where the match is weak. Expanded clones are given a class, and other clones once, few, many or no size at all.

j_call d_call clone_size v_call cdr3_length cdr3_nt cdr3_aa
TRBJ2-2 NA many TRBV15 14 TGTGCCACCAGCAGAGAATCTTTGGCCGGGGAGCTGTTTTTT CATSRESLAGELFF
TRBJ2-2 TRBD2 NA TRBV20-1 16 TGCAGTGCTAGAGATGTGACGGGAGCGGGGACCGGGGAGCTGTTTTTT CSARDVTGAGTGELFF
TRBJ2-3 NA few TRBV15 18 TGTGCCACCAGCAGAGATTCGAGTACCGGGTCTGGCACAGATACGCAGTATTTT CATSRDSSTGSGTDTQYF
TRBJ2-1 TRBD2 few TRBV10-3 14 TGTGCCATCAGGCCGGGACTAGCTTCAGGAGAGCAGTTCTTC CAIRPGLASGEQFF
TRBJ2-4 TRBD2 once TRBV20-1 15 TGCAGTGCAGGACTAGCGGGATGGGACAAAAACATTCAGTACTTC CSAGLAGWDKNIQYF
TRBJ1-2 NA few TRBV6-1 13 TGTGCCACCTCCACCGGGACACCCTATGGCTACACCTTC CATSTGTPYGYTF
TRBJ1-2 TRBD1 NA TRBV12-3/TRBV12-4 16 TGTGCCAGCAGCATTGACAGGGGGGATTCGAACTATGGCTACACCTTC CASSIDRGDSNYGYTF
TRBJ2-7 NA many TRBV3-1 14 TGTGCCAGCAGCCAAGATTGGGACGGGTACGAGCAGTACTTC CASSQDWDGYEQYF
TRBJ2-7 TRBD2 few TRBV28 15 TGTGCCAGCAGTCGACCCAGTCCTAGCGGACTCGAGCAGTACTTC CASSRPSPSGLEQYF
TRBJ2-5 NA few TRBV21-1 15 TGTGCCAGCAGCTTTCGGACAGGGGGAGGAGAGACCCAGTACTTC CASSFRTGGGETQYF
TRBJ2-5 TRBD2 few TRBV7-9 16 TGTGCCAGCACCCCCTCGGGGACTAGCGGGAAAGAGACCCAGTACTTC CASTPSGTSGKETQYF
TRBJ2-7 NA many TRBV27 12 TGTGCCAGCTACGGGACCTCCTACGAGCAGTACTTC CASYGTSYEQYF
TRBJ2-3 TRBD2 NA TRBV7-3 16 TGTGCCAGCAGCTTAAATCTGCGGGAGCCTGGAGGTACGCAGTATTTT CASSLNLREPGGTQYF
TRBJ2-5 TRBD2 NA TRBV3-1 15 TGTGCCAGCTGCCGGGGACTAGCGGGGTTGGAGACCCAGTACTTC CASCRGLAGLETQYF
TRBJ2-5 NA many TRBV29-1 14 TGCAGCGTGACAGGCGTAGGGGAGCTTGAGACCCAGTACTTC CSVTGVGELETQYF
TRBJ2-5 TRBD2 NA TRBV5-1 16 TGCGCCAGCAGCTTACTAGCGGGAGGGCCCTCGAAGACCCAGTACTTC CASSLLAGGPSKTQYF
TRBJ2-5 NA few TRBV20-1 14 TGCAGTGCTAGCGCCCAGCGGCTAGCCGTTTCGTCGTACTTC CSASAQRLAVSSYF
TRBJ2-1 TRBD2 many TRBV24-1 17 TGTGCCACCAGTGATTTGAAGTCTAGCGGGAAACTGAGTGAGCAGTTCTTC CATSDLKSSGKLSEQFF
TRBJ2-1 NA few TRBV24-1 16 TGTGCCACCAGTGTAGACGGGACCCCCGGGTCCAATGAGCAGTTCTTC CATSVDGTPGSNEQFF
TRBJ2-7 NA few TRBV11-3 15 TGTGCCAGCAGCTTATGTTTCCAGGGACCCTGCGAGCAGTACTTC CASSLCFQGPCEQYF
TRBJ1-1 TRBD1 NA TRBV27 15 TGTGCCAGCAGTCCGACAGGGGTGAAAAACACTGAAGCTTTCTTT CASSPTGVKNTEAFF
TRBJ2-4 TRBD2 NA TRBV20-1 18 TGCAGTGCTGGCAAACTAGCGGGATGGGATCTAGCCAAAAACATTCAGTACTTC CSAGKLAGWDLAKNIQYF
TRBJ2-7 TRBD2 few TRBV4-3 16 TGCGCCAGCAGCCAAGAGGGGGTGCGGGAGGTCCACGAGCAGTACTTC CASSQEGVREVHEQYF
TRBJ1-2 NA many TRBV28 11 TGTGCCAGCAGCGGGGGATATGGCTACACCTTC CASSGGYGYTF
TRBJ2-5 NA few TRBV7-2 14 TGTGCCAGCAGCCCCCCAAGCGTTGCAGAGACCCAGTACTTC CASSPPSVAETQYF
TRBJ2-1 NA many TRBV21-1 15 TGTGCCAGCAGCAAAGTGGGTCTAGCAGAGGGTGAGCAGTTCTTC CASSKVGLAEGEQFF
TRBJ2-6 NA NA TRBV19 19 TGTGCCAGTACCCTCAGTGGGGGGCGCAGGTTATCTGGGGCCAACGTCCTGACTTTC CASTLSGGRRLSGANVLTF
TRBJ2-5 TRBD2 many TRBV7-2 16 TGTGCCAGCAGCCTCGGACTAGCGGGAGTCAGGGAGACCCAGTACTTC CASSLGLAGVRETQYF
TRBJ2-7 TRBD1 NA TRBV29-1 13 TGCAGCGTTGGGCAGGGGGATTTAAGGGAGCAGTACTTC CSVGQGDLREQYF
TRBJ2-3 NA few TRBV18 14 TGTGCCAGTCAGGCTAGGAAGGGCACAGATACGCAGTATTTT CASQARKGTDTQYF
TRBJ2-3 NA NA TRBV12-3/TRBV12-4 14 TGTGCCAGCAGTGTGACAGGGAGGACAGATACGCAGTATTTT CASSVTGRTDTQYF
TRBJ2-5 NA NA TRBV18 14 TGTGCCAGCTCACCAAAGGGCCGCCAAGAGACCCAGTACTTC CASSPKGRQETQYF
TRBJ2-2 TRBD2 few TRBV13 15 TGTGCCAGCAGGGGACTAGCGGGAGTGGTCGGGGAGCTGTTTTTT CASRGLAGVVGELFF
TRBJ1-2 TRBD1 few TRBV4-1 19 TGCGCCAGCAGCCAAATTCAACGGGACAGAACCCTTCCGCACTATGGCTACACCTTC CASSQIQRDRTLPHYGYTF
TRBJ2-7 NA once TRBV11-1 13 TGTGCCAGCAGCTTACCATTCCCTGTAGAGCAGTACTTC CASSLPFPVEQYF
TRBJ2-4 TRBD2 few TRBV7-9 15 TGTGCCAGCGGACTAGCGGACCTAGCCAAAAACATTCAGTACTTC CASGLADLAKNIQYF
TRBJ2-7 NA NA TRBV7-2 13 TGTGCCAGCACCCGGAGTTATCCCTACGAGCAGTACTTC CASTRSYPYEQYF